This is a list of T cell receptor beta chains from one sample in a study of T cells of healthy individuals. TCRdb processed the 5' RACE reads anew with MiXCR; each CDR3 protein has one entry. The sample yields 65,000 to 90,000 distinct CDR3 sequences, about 4.8% seen once. The receptors shown here come from a female donor in good health. The CDR3 runs from the conserved cysteine through the conserved F or W. Expanded clones get a size class; other rows say once, few or many, or leave the size out.

>many|TRBV5-1|TRBJ2-3
CASLADPPTDTQYF
>many|TRBV4-3|TRBJ2-3
CASSQEGHDSTDTQYF
>few|TRBV7-3|TRBJ2-3
CASSGGDTQYF
>many|TRBV3-1|TRBJ2-3
CASSQDRTSWTDTQYF
>many|TRBV7-6|TRBJ1-6
CASSLVGGNSPLHF
>many|TRBV28|TRBJ2-3
CASSLSGGWGDTQYF
>.|TRBV19|TRBJ2-1
CASSFQGDSVYNEQFF
>many|TRBV6-2/TRBV6-3|TRBJ2-1
CASRQLGTGPYNEQFF
>many|TRBV4-3|TRBJ2-3
CASSPLPGLAGGADTQYF
>many|TRBV29-1|TRBJ1-1
CSVLRENTEAFF
>.|TRBV12-3/TRBV12-4|TRBJ1-1
CASSFAWATEAFF
>.|TRBV6-1|TRBJ1-5
CASSLSVTAFNQPQHF
>many|TRBV18|TRBJ2-6
CASSPQKGLAGANVLTF
>many|TRBV12-3/TRBV12-4|TRBJ2-4
CASSVTSVMAKNIQYF